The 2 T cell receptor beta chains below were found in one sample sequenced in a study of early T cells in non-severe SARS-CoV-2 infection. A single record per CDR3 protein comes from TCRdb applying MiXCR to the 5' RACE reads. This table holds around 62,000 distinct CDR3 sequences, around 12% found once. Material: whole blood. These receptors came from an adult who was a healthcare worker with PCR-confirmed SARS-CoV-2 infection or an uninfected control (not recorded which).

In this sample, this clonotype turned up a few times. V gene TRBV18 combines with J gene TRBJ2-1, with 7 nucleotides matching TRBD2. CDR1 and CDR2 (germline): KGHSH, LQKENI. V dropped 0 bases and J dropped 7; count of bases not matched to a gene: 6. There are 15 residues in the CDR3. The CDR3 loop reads CASSPPRREWNEQFF. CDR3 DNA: TGTGCCAGCTCACCACCGAGGCGGGAGTGGAATGAGCAGTTCTTC.

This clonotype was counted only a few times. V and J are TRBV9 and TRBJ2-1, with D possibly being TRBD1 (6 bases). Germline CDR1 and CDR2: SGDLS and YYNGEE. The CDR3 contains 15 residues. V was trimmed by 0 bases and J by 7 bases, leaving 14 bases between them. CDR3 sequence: CASSVGVGARNEQFF. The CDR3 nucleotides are TGTGCCAGCAGCGTAGGCGTGGGGGCAAGAAATGAGCAGTTCTTC.